This TCR beta chain was sequenced for a study of sequential checkpoint blockade in melanoma. Across the whole study: Patients were randomized 1:1 to nivolumab-then-ipilimumab or ipilimumab-then-nivolumab first-line. After both sequences, patients received maintenance nivolumab.

Sample treatment: randomized to nivolumab then ipilimumab (arm A) or the reverse (arm B). DNA-damaging chemotherapy had not been given to any patient beforehand. Sorted cells were live CD3+CD8+, lacking CD19 and CD56, from PBMCs. The V segment lost 6 bases and the J segment 0 bases; nucleotides outside the gene matches: 8. This CDR3 is 17 amino acids long. Looked up from germline, CDR1 is SNHLY and CDR2 is FYNNEI. Using immunoSEQ multiplex PCR, the repertoire was profiled, and TCRdb retains in-frame clones only, with some absent. The sample includes around 40,000 clones, roughly 85% of them seen just once.

Sequenced material: CD8+ T cells sorted from blood (inferred from file names), taken from a patient given nivolumab and ipilimumab in sequence. The source of this sequence is a human donor with melanoma. This rearrangement joins TRBV2 to TRBJ2-7; 13 bases match TRBD2. In nucleotides, the CDR3 is TGTGCCAGCAGGGGGGGGACTAGCGGGACCTCCTCCTACGAGCAGTACTTC. It encodes CASRGGTSGTSSYEQYF.